Shown below are 32 T cell receptor beta chains from a single sample sequenced in a study of CD4 T cells in relation to SARS-CoV-2 and coronaviruses (dated by TCRdb to the early 2020s). Library preparation used the immunoSEQ multiplex PCR assay. TCRdb holds this immuneACCESS table with in-frame rearrangements only. Some clones are missing; in checked studies, unresolved V genes explain under half, and the rest has no known cause. This sample holds 16,000 or so clones; around 82% were observed only once. Roughly 16% of the sample is in the top ten clones. No antigens are known for them. CD4+ T cells from unexposed donors were collected before the COVID-19 pandemic (2011-2018). After about 9 days of culture, CD4+ T cells were isolated with the EasySep CD4+ T cell isolation kit. The sample consisted of CD4+ T cells from PBMCs, cultured in vitro. The origin of the receptors is a human donor in good health.

V usage is TRBV6-5 and J usage is TRBJ1-4, with 7 bases identical to TRBD1. Germline V lookup: CDR1 MNHEY, CDR2 SVGAGI. The CDR3 sequence is 15 residues long. The junction had 3 bases not matched to a gene; V was cut back by 0 bases and J by 5 bases. The CDR3 spells CASSYSPRGNEKLFF. The CDR3 DNA sequence: TGTGCCAGCAGTTACTCTCCCAGGGGGAATGAAAAACTGTTTTTT.

The CDR3 reads CASSQVRGSGSGETQYF. The CDR3 DNA is TGTGCCAGCAGCCAAGTACGGGGTAGCGGGAGCGGAGAGACCCAGTACTTC. The V gene is TRBV4-2, the J gene TRBJ2-5, with 9 bases lining up with TRBD2. With V trimmed by 1 base and J by 4 bases, 10 bases remained unmatched. Germline V gives CDR1 LGHNA, CDR2 YNFKEQ. This CDR3 spans 17 amino acids.

The gene calls are TRBV18 and TRBJ1-4; D unclear. The CDR3 is 16 residues long. V lost 5 bases to trimming and J lost 5 bases, with 18 bases between them. Germline V CDR1 and CDR2: KGHSH, LQKENI. The CDR3 DNA is TGTGCCAGCTCAATCTCCGGGCCACCCCTCAATGAAAAACTGTTTTTT. Its translation is CASSISGPPLNEKLFF.

This clone is large in the sample. The V call is TRBV19, the J call TRBJ2-1; 10 nucleotides line up with TRBD2. Trimming at V came to 6 bases and at J to 2 bases, leaving 7 bases not matched to a gene. This CDR3 is built from 16 residues. Germline V lookup: CDR1 LNHDA, CDR2 SQIVND (reference sequence). As DNA, the CDR3 is TGTGCCAGTAGGAGAGCGGGAGGGCTAACCTACAATGAGCAGTTCTTC. It is translated as CASRRAGGLTYNEQFF.

CDR3 sequence (DNA): TGTGCCAGCAGCCAAGTGGCGTATGGCTACACCTTC. Its protein is CASSQVAYGYTF. V and J are TRBV3-1 (or the pseudogene TRBV3-2) and TRBJ1-2, with D unclear. The CDR3 consists of 12 residues. CDR1 is LGHDT, CDR2 YNNKEL, per germline (reference sequence). Trimming took off 1 base at V and 5 bases at J, with 5 bases between the two ends.

This clone was counted once. The chain couples TRBV15 to TRBJ2-7; tentatively, D is TRBD2 (6 bases). The germline V gene has CDR1 LNHNV and CDR2 YYDKDF (reference sequence). V lost 3 bases to trimming and J lost 3 bases, with 12 bases between them. This CDR3 comprises 14 residues. CDR3 nucleotide sequence: TGTGCCACCAGCAGGGGACTGGCGAGCTACGAGCAGTACTTC. This gives the protein CATSRGLASYEQYF.

The chain has TRBV7-6 and TRBJ2-1; 10 nucleotides align to TRBD2. Germline assignment: CDR1 SGHVS and CDR2 FNYEAQ. V gave up 2 bases and J gave up 5 bases; unmatched junction bases: 3. The CDR3 covers 15 residues. The CDR3 reads CASSLRTSGNNEQFF. CDR3 DNA: TGTGCCAGCAGCTTACGGACTAGCGGTAACAATGAGCAGTTCTTC.

This sequence joins TRBV10-1 and TRBJ2-3, with D unresolved. V was clipped by 5 bases and J by 1 base, with 10 bases between them. Germline values: CDR1 WNHNN, CDR2 SYGVQD (reference sequence). CDR3 size: 14 residues. The CDR3 bases are TGCGCCAGCAGTTCCCAGTTGGGCACAGATACGCAGTATTTT. Encoded protein: CASSSQLGTDTQYF.

J is TRBJ2-1 and V is TRBV10-1, with D maybe TRBD2 (6 bases). This CDR3 comprises 16 residues. CDR1 and CDR2 from the germline V gene are WNHNN and SYGVQD (reference sequence). Trimming stripped 0 bases from V and 9 bases from J, with 18 bases between. This chain's CDR3 is CASSESTGVVPPEQFF. The CDR3 region has the DNA TGCGCCAGCAGTGAGTCTACGGGAGTAGTCCCCCCTGAGCAGTTCTTC.

In its sample, this clone was seen a few times. The CDR3 reads CSASPVVGGAYEQYF. CDR3 coding DNA: TGCAGTGCTAGTCCTGTGGTAGGCGGGGCCTACGAGCAGTACTTC. This rearrangement joins TRBV20-1 to TRBJ2-7; maybe TRBD2 (6 bases). The V gene lost 3 bases and the J gene lost 2 bases, with 17 bases spanning the gap. This CDR3 comprises 15 residues. CDR1 and CDR2 from the germline V gene are DFQATT and SNEGSKA (reference sequence).

This clone was counted between two and nine times. The V gene is TRBV11-2, the J gene TRBJ2-1, with 11 bases that match TRBD2. This CDR3 comprises 16 residues. Trimming at V came to 5 bases and at J to 3 bases, leaving 6 bases not matched to a gene. CDR1 SGHAT and CDR2 FQNNGV come from the germline V gene. As DNA, the CDR3 is TGTGCCAGCAGCGTGGCGGGGACTAGCGGCTACAATGAGCAGTTCTTC. Translating gives CASSVAGTSGYNEQFF.

This clone was detected only a few times. This chain links TRBV5-4 with TRBJ2-1; D call uncertain. V was pared by 4 bases and J by 6 bases, with 11 bases between. Germline V gene sequence: CDR1 SGHNT, CDR2 YYREEE (reference sequence). This CDR3 comprises 13 residues. CDR3 sequence (DNA): TGTGCCAGCAGCCGTAGACCTACCAATGAGCAGTTCTTC. Translating it yields CASSRRPTNEQFF.

The chain has TRBV7-3 and TRBJ2-3, with 10 bases fitting TRBD2. In germline, CDR1 is SGHTA, CDR2 FQGTGA. There are 15 residues in the CDR3. With V trimmed by 5 bases and J by 4 bases, 6 bases remained unmatched. The DNA for the CDR3 is TGTGCCAGCAGCCAAACTAGCGGGGTCGCAGATACGCAGTATTTT. Its protein is CASSQTSGVADTQYF.

This clone occurred a few times. This sequence joins TRBV28 and TRBJ2-7, with 8 bases lining up with TRBD2. Germline V gene lookup returns CDR1 MDHEN and CDR2 SYDVKM. The CDR3 consists of 14 residues. V trimming: 6 bases; J trimming: 5 bases; junction bases outside the gene matches: 9. This CDR3 is CASSPGGADHEQYF. The CDR3 coding sequence is TGTGCCAGCAGCCCGGGAGGGGCGGACCACGAGCAGTACTTC.

The chain couples TRBV7-7 to TRBJ2-5; no firm D call. V lost 3 bases to trimming and J lost 2 bases, with 7 bases between them. This CDR3 is built from 13 residues. Germline CDR1 and CDR2: SSHAT and FNYEAQ (reference sequence). Written as DNA, the CDR3 is TGTGCCAGCAGCTTCACGGTTCAAGAGACCCAGTACTTC. It codes for CASSFTVQETQYF.

This rearrangement joins TRBV4-1 to TRBJ1-3, with D possibly being TRBD1 (5 bases). This CDR3 is built from 18 residues. The germline V and J ends were trimmed by 0 bases and 2 bases, with 17 bases remaining between them. CDR1 is MGHRA and CDR2 is YSYEKL in the germline V gene. The CDR3 spells CASSQEGHIIQTGNTIYF. CDR3 nucleotide sequence: TGCGCCAGCAGCCAAGAGGGGCACATCATCCAGACTGGAAACACCATATATTTT.

The rearrangement links TRBV5-6 to TRBJ1-5, with unresolved D. V lost 3 bases and J lost 3, with 7 bases in between. The CDR3 runs 13 residues. Germline-derived CDR1 and CDR2 are SGHDT and YYEEEE. CDR3: CASSYMSNQPQHF. CDR3 nucleotide sequence: TGTGCCAGCAGCTACATGTCCAATCAGCCCCAGCATTTT.

This clone turned up a few times. The chain recombines TRBV20-1 with TRBJ2-1, with TRBD2 as a possible D gene (6 bases). The CDR3 loop spans 16 amino acids. CDR1 is DFQATT and CDR2 is SNEGSKA in the germline V gene (reference sequence). Trimming left V 3 bases short and J 6 bases short, with 21 bases between. This chain's CDR3 is CSASLQGGLGGNEQFF. In DNA, the CDR3 is TGCAGTGCTAGTTTGCAGGGAGGCCTAGGTGGCAATGAGCAGTTCTTC.

J is TRBJ2-5 and V is TRBV19, with a possible D match to TRBD1 (6 bases). Germline-derived CDR1 and CDR2 are LNHDA and SQIVND (reference sequence). Trimming cost V 3 bases and J 4 bases, with 21 bases left between them. The CDR3 is 17 amino acids. The CDR3 DNA reads as TGTGCCAGTAGTATCCGAGGTGTAGGGGGAATACTAGAGACCCAGTACTTC. Translated: CASSIRGVGGILETQYF.

The chain joins TRBV18 to TRBJ2-5; D unclear. Trimming pared 4 bases from V and 1 base from J, leaving 7 bases between. The CDR3 consists of 13 residues. Germline CDR1 reads KGHSH; CDR2 reads LQKENI. CDR3 protein: CASSRELQETQYF. CDR3 DNA sequence: TGTGCCAGCTCACGCGAACTCCAAGAGACCCAGTACTTC.

The rearrangement joins TRBV7-9 to TRBJ2-2; D possibly corresponds to TRBD1 (5 bases). Germline CDR1 reads SEHNR; CDR2 reads FQNEAQ (reference sequence). Trimming stripped 5 bases from V and 2 bases from J, with 6 bases between. The CDR3 consists of 13 residues. CDR3 loop: CASSDSNTGELFF. CDR3 bases: TGTGCCAGCAGCGACAGTAACACCGGGGAGCTGTTTTTT.

The CDR3 is CASSPDSSDTQYF. The DNA for the CDR3 is TGTGCCAGCTCACCGGACTCTTCGGATACGCAGTATTTT. The rearrangement joins TRBV18 to TRBJ2-3; TRBD2 might be the D (5 bases). Germline CDR1 KGHSH, CDR2 LQKENI. V was trimmed by 3 bases and J by 6 bases, leaving 10 bases between them. This CDR3 is built from 13 residues.

V usage is TRBV7-8 and J usage is TRBJ2-5; no clear D. The V gene lost 0 bases and the J gene lost 1 base, with 3 bases spanning the gap. CDR1 SGHVS and CDR2 FQNEAQ come from the germline V gene. The CDR3 is 13 residues long. As DNA, the CDR3 is TGTGCCAGCAGCTTAGCGGCCCAAGAGACCCAGTACTTC. Amino acids: CASSLAAQETQYF.

The rearrangement joins TRBV18 to TRBJ1-5; the match to TRBD1 covers 7 bases. The CDR3 consists of 14 residues. In germline, CDR1 is KGHSH, CDR2 LQKENI. Unmatched junction bases numbered 4, after V lost 3 bases and J lost 5 bases. This chain's CDR3 is CASSPGTVHQPQHF. Written as DNA, the CDR3 is TGTGCCAGCTCACCCGGGACAGTCCATCAGCCCCAGCATTTT.

The chain has TRBV3-1 (or the pseudogene TRBV3-2) and TRBJ2-6; no clear D gene. Germline V gene sequence: CDR1 LGHDT, CDR2 YNNKEL (reference sequence). This CDR3 region has 15 residues. V dropped 3 bases and J dropped 0 bases, with 6 bases sitting between them. The CDR3 nucleotides are TGTGCCAGCAGCCAGGGCTCCTCTGGGGCCAACGTCCTGACTTTC. Protein sequence: CASSQGSSGANVLTF.

J is TRBJ2-2 and V is TRBV7-9, with 11 bases that match TRBD2. The junction had 5 bases not matched to a gene; V was cut back by 6 bases and J by 2 bases. Germline CDR1 reads SEHNR; CDR2 reads FQNEAQ (reference sequence). The CDR3 is 16 amino acids. In nucleotides, the CDR3 is TGTGCCAGCAGGATCACTAGCGGGGGTAACACCGGGGAGCTGTTTTTT. This translates into CASRITSGGNTGELFF.

V is TRBV10-2 and J is TRBJ2-7; no reliable D call. The CDR3 is made up of 13 amino acids. With 8 bases removed from V and 0 bases from J, the gap between germline ends came to 11 bases. CDR1 is WSHSY and CDR2 is SAAADI in the germline V gene. CDR3 nucleotides: TGCGCCAGCGAACAGCGAAACTCCTACGAGCAGTACTTC. Translating it yields CASEQRNSYEQYF.

This clone was counted once. The V call is TRBV11-2, the J call TRBJ2-3, with TRBD2 as a possible D gene (5 bases). The CDR3 covers 17 residues. Germline V gene lookup returns CDR1 SGHAT and CDR2 FQNNGV. Trimming cost V 0 bases and J 3 bases, with 16 bases left between them. CDR3 loop: CASSLDTRVFRTDTQYF. In DNA, the CDR3 is TGTGCCAGCAGCTTAGACACTAGGGTTTTTAGGACAGATACGCAGTATTTT.

The chain combines TRBV7-2 with TRBJ2-1; D could derive from TRBD1 or TRBD2 (5 bases each). This CDR3 comprises 14 residues. V lost 3 bases, J lost 7 bases, and 13 bases lay in between. The germline V gene encodes CDR1 SGHTA and CDR2 FQGNSA. CDR3 bases: TGTGCCAGCAGCTTCCCCGGGGCGGTTAATGAGCAGTTCTTC. Its translation is CASSFPGAVNEQFF. Combining the CDR3 with reference TRBV7-2 and TRBJ2-1 gives the whole variable domain GAGVSQSPSNKVTEKGKDVELRCDPISGHTALYWYRQSLGQGLEFLIYFQGNSAPDKSGLPSDRFSAERTGGSVSTLTIQRTQQEDSAVYLCASSFPGAVNEQFFGPGTRLTVL.

V gene TRBV5-1 combines with J gene TRBJ2-5; no reliable D call. The V gene lost 3 bases and the J gene lost 5 bases, with 11 bases spanning the gap. This CDR3 is built from 13 residues. The germline CDR1 and CDR2 sequences are SGHRS and YFSETQ. The CDR3, as DNA: TGCGCCAGCAGCTCAGGCGAGGCTGAGACCCAGTACTTC. Its translation is CASSSGEAETQYF.

The CDR3 DNA is TGTGCCAGCAGTGAACGGGCAAACTCTGGAAACACCATATATTTT. Its protein product is CASSERANSGNTIYF. The chain carries TRBV6-1 and TRBJ1-3; no clear D. The V end was cut by 2 bases, the J end by 0 bases, with 8 bases between. The CDR3 is 15 residues long. Germline CDR1 reads MNHNS; CDR2 reads SASEGT.

This chain connects TRBV27 to TRBJ1-1; the D is unclear. Germline CDR1 and CDR2: MNHEY and SMNVEV (reference sequence). The V gene lost 10 bases and the J gene lost 3 bases, with 15 bases spanning the gap. The CDR3 contains 13 residues. The CDR3 reads CATSRAQDTEAFF. The DNA for the CDR3 is TGTGCCACCAGCCGGGCCCAAGACACTGAAGCTTTCTTT.